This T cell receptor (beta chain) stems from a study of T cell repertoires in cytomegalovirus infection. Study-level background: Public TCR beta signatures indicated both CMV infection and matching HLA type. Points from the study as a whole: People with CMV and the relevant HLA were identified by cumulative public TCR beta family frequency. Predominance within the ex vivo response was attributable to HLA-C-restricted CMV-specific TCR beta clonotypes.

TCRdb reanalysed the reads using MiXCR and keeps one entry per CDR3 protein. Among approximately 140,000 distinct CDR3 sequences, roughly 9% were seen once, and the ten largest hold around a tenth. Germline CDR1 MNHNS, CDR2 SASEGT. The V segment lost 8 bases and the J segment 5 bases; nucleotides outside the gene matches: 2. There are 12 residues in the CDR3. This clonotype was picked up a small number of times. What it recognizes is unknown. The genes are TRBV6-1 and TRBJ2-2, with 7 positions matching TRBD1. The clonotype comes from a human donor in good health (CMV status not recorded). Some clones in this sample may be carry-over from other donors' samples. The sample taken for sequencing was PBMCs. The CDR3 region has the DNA TGTGCCAGCTGGACAGGAACCGGGGAGCTGTTTTTT. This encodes CASWTGTGELFF.